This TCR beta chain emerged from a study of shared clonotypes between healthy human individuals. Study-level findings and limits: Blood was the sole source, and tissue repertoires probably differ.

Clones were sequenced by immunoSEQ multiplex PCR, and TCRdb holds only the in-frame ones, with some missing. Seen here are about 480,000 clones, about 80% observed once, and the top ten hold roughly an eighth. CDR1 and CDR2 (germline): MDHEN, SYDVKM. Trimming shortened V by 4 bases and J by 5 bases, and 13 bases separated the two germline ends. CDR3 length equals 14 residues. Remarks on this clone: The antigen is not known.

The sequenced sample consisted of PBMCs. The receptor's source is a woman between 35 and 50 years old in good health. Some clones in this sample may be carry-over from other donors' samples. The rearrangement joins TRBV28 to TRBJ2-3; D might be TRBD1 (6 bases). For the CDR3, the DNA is TGTGCCAGCAGTTCTCACAGGGAAGGAGATACGCAGTATTTT. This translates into CASSSHREGDTQYF.